This T cell receptor (beta chain) came from a study of blood T cell repertoires in COVID-19 (dated by TCRdb to about 2020). Regarding the complete study: Collaborator samples came from the United States, Italy and Spain and covered acute and convalescent phases of COVID-19. The repertoires were made available in a free public database intended to serve as a resource for research on the immune response to SARS-CoV-2. HLA class I and class II types, where available, came from metadata supplied by the sample provider rather than from assay-based typing. Deeply sampled blood TCRbeta repertoires from subjects exposed to, actively infected with, or recovered from COVID-19 were included in the dataset. Samples came from the ongoing ImmuneRACE study (first 160 participants) plus 1,254 subjects from 6 global collaborators. Nearly every sample came with metadata listing a de-identified subject ID, COVID-19 status, age in years and sex. The material from the prospective study consisted of cDNA or gDNA derived from T cells, B-cell-depleted T cells, or PBMCs.

The paper's findings and limits, for the study overall: The amount of clinical and demographic metadata varied by source and participant and was provided uncurated.

TCRbeta CDR3 regions were amplified from genomic DNA by means of the immunoSEQ Assay, a bias-controlled multiplex PCR. The source study handled its data this way. Within the assay, amplification of reference gene primers was used to estimate how many nucleated cells each sample contained. Sequence reads were collapsed and filtered to measure the absolute abundance of every unique TCRbeta CDR3 rearrangement. For each sample, productive Simpson clonality was calculated by taking the square root of Simpson's diversity index across productive rearrangements. The clones in this table, taken by TCRdb from immuneACCESS, are in-frame only. Not every clone is retained; where verified, under half of the shortfall comes from an unresolved V gene, and the cause of the rest is unknown. V, J and clone size were drawn from that table, and D and trimming were deduced from the DNA. This sample has approximately 240,000 clones in its table, and around nine tenths of those were observed once. The ten largest make up approximately 2% of the sample.

Participants in the prospective study were aged roughly 18 to 95 years, lived in 20 to 30 United States geographic areas, and enrolled through a virtual design. Cohort assignment in the prospective study relied on participant-reported clinical history from a screening survey and a study questionnaire. Recovered participants in ImmuneRACE Cohort 3 were defined by two consecutive negative NP/OP PCR tests, clearance by a healthcare professional, or resolution of symptoms. In the prospective study, mobile phlebotomists collected whole blood, serum and a nasopharyngeal or oropharyngeal swab from each participant. Over a roughly 2-month period, participants in the prospective study had the option of providing additional blood draws and questionnaires. Blood samples from the prospective study were shipped frozen or at room temperature prior to DNA extraction. Trimming removed 0 bases from V and 4 bases from J, leaving 16 bases between the germline ends. According to the germline V gene (reference sequence), CDR1 reads LGHDT and CDR2 reads YNNKEL. The CDR3, cysteine through phenylalanine, is 17 amino acids long. Left in the record is the CDR3 DNA by itself, 51 bases read in frame from the first base.

On this clone: There is no known antigen for this receptor. No quality values exist for individual bases; no much larger clone is one base distant.

The rearranged segments are TRBV3-1 (or the pseudogene TRBV3-2) and TRBJ1-5; a tentative D call is TRBD1 (5 bases match). The sequencing sample was made of PBMCs or T cells enriched from blood (not recorded which). The source of this sequence is a woman younger than 35 who had recovered from COVID-19. CDR3 loop: CASSQDLGAGGNQPQHF. The bases are TGTGCCAGCAGCCAAGATCTAGGGGCCGGTGGTAATCAGCCCCAGCATTTT.